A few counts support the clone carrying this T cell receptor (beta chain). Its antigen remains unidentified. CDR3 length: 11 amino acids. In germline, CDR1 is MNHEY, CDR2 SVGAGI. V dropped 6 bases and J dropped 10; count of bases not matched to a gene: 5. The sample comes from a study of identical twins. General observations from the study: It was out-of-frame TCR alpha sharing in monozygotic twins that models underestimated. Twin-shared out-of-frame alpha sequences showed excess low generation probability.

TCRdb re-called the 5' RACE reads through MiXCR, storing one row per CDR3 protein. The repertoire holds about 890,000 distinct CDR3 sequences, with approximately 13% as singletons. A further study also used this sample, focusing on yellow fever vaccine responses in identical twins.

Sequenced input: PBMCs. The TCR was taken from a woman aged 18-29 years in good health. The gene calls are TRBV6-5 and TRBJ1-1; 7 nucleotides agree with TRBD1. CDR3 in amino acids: CASSQQGLAFF. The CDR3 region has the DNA TGTGCCAGCAGCCAACAGGGGCTAGCTTTCTTT.